The 21 T cell receptor beta chains in this list originate from one sample, sequenced in a study of blood T cell repertoires in COVID-19. The assay was immunoSEQ multiplex PCR, and TCRdb's table has in-frame clones only and misses some. The table has around 180,000 clones, approximately 85% seen once. The sequenced sample consisted of peripheral blood. Receptors originate from a man in his sixties with acute or convalescent COVID-19.

With regard to this clone: The sample carries other DNA sequences with the same CDR3. V and J are TRBV29-1 and TRBJ1-5; D uncertain. The V gene lost 1 base and the J gene lost 0 bases, with 4 bases spanning the gap. The CDR3 loop spans 13 amino acids. Per germline, CDR1 SQVTM and CDR2 ANQGSEA. CDR3 loop: CSVEVNSNQPQHF. CDR3 DNA sequence: TGCAGCGTTGAAGTTAATAGCAATCAGCCCCAGCATTTT.

V and J are TRBV27 and TRBJ2-7; D possibly corresponds to TRBD2 (5 bases). The germline V gene has CDR1 MNHEY and CDR2 SMNVEV (reference sequence). This CDR3 is built from 16 residues. Trimming removed 0 bases from V and 2 bases from J, with 14 bases in between. DNA of the CDR3: TGTGCCAGCAGTTTATCCGAGGGTGCGTGGACCTACGAGCAGTACTTC. Translation: CASSLSEGAWTYEQYF.

The chain couples TRBV5-1 to TRBJ2-5; D might be TRBD2 (6 bases). V lost 5 bases and J lost 7, with 21 bases in between. CDR1 is SGHRS, CDR2 YFSETQ, per germline. This CDR3 region has 15 residues. CDR3 bases: TGCGCCAGCAGGGCCGCCGGGCCCCAGGGAGGGACCCAGTACTTC. Amino acid sequence: CASRAAGPQGGTQYF.

V is TRBV7-2 and J is TRBJ2-1; D gene unclear. The CDR3 loop spans 13 amino acids. Trimming pared 5 bases from V and 6 bases from J, leaving 11 bases between. Germline V gives CDR1 SGHTA, CDR2 FQGNSA. The CDR3 protein is CASSILSVNEQFF. Written as DNA, the CDR3 is TGTGCCAGCAGCATCCTCTCGGTCAATGAGCAGTTCTTC.

This clone was found a few times. This chain uses TRBV19 with TRBJ1-4; tentative D call: TRBD1 (6 bases). The V gene's germline CDR1 is LNHDA and CDR2 SQIVND (reference sequence). There are 18 residues in the CDR3. Trimming left V 7 bases short and J 0 bases short, with 21 bases between. DNA for the CDR3: TGTGCCAGTACCATCAGGGGCAGGGGCGGCGCAACTAATGAAAAACTGTTTTTT. This sequence encodes CASTIRGRGGATNEKLFF.

The chain couples TRBV14 to TRBJ2-2; 13 bases are a match to TRBD2. Unmatched junction bases numbered 12, after V lost 3 bases and J lost 5 bases. Per germline, CDR1 SGHDN and CDR2 FVKESK. CDR3 length equals 19 residues. The CDR3 DNA is TGTGCCAGCAGCCAGACCTACGGACTAGCGGGAGTAGGGACCGGGGAGCTGTTTTTT. Translating gives CASSQTYGLAGVGTGELFF. Full variable domain (outside the CDR3, taken from reference TRBV14 and TRBJ2-2): EAGVTQFPSHSVIEKGQTVTLRCDPISGHDNLYWYRRVMGKEIKFLLHFVKESKQDESGMPNNRFLAERTGGTYSTLKVQPAELEDSGVYFCASSQTYGLAGVGTGELFFGEGSRLTVL.

This sequence joins TRBV5-4 and TRBJ1-6; 9 bases map to TRBD1. There are 15 residues in the CDR3. Germline trimming cut 0 bases from V and 7 bases from J; bases unmatched to any gene: 2. The V gene's germline CDR1 is SGHNT and CDR2 YYREEE (reference sequence). The DNA for the CDR3 is TGTGCCAGCAGCTTGGCCGGGACAGGGAATTCACCCCTCCACTTT. It is translated as CASSLAGTGNSPLHF. The whole variable domain, filled in from reference TRBV5-4 and TRBJ1-6, reads ETGVTQSPTHLIKTRGQQVTLRCSSQSGHNTVSWYQQALGQGPQFIFQYYREEENGRGNFPPRFSGLQFPNYSSELNVNALELDDSALYLCASSLAGTGNSPLHFGNGTRLTVT.

The chain recombines TRBV3-1 (or the pseudogene TRBV3-2) with TRBJ2-2; a weak D match, TRBD2 (7 bases). CDR1 is LGHDT and CDR2 is YNNKEL in the germline V gene (reference sequence). V lost 2 bases, J lost 1 base, and 14 bases lay in between. The CDR3 spans 17 residues. The CDR3 spells CASSQLRGLMNTGELFF. The DNA for the CDR3 is TGTGCCAGCAGCCAACTGCGGGGGCTCATGAACACCGGGGAGCTGTTTTTT.

This clone has only one observation. This rearrangement joins TRBV4-2 to TRBJ2-7; TRBD1 aligns across 10 bases. Germline lookup yields CDR1 LGHNA and CDR2 YNFKEQ. J was trimmed by 9 bases and V by 0 bases; bases with no gene match: 20. CDR3 length: 19 amino acids. Here the CDR3 DNA reads TGTGCCAGCAGCCAAGACGGAGGGATGTGGGACAGGGGCCTCGGAGGGCAGTACTTC. Translated: CASSQDGGMWDRGLGGQYF.

The V call is TRBV25-1, the J call TRBJ1-1, with TRBD1 as a possible D gene (6 bases). The CDR3 contains 15 residues. Trimming cost V 3 bases and J 3 bases, with 14 bases left between them. Germline CDR1 MGHDK, CDR2 SYGVNS. CDR3 nucleotides: TGTGCCAGCAGTGAGGCCAGGGGTTCGGACACTGAAGCTTTCTTT. Protein sequence: CASSEARGSDTEAFF.

In its sample, this clone was seen once. The V call is TRBV7-2, the J call TRBJ1-2; D remains unclear. V was cut by 0 bases and J by 7 bases, with 15 bases left in between. CDR1 and CDR2 (germline): SGHTA, FQGNSA. This CDR3 has 15 amino acids. The CDR3 nucleotides read TGTGCCAGCAGCTTAGCGGAGGGCAGGTCGGGTGGCTACACCTTC. Amino acids: CASSLAEGRSGGYTF.

Many counts were recorded for this clone. The chain combines TRBV19 with TRBJ2-3; TRBD2 might be the D (5 bases). V dropped 1 base and J dropped 6 bases, with 8 bases sitting between them. From germline, CDR1 is LNHDA and CDR2 SQIVND (reference sequence). This CDR3 is built from 13 residues. The CDR3 sequence: CASSIGGDDTQYF. The CDR3 coding sequence is TGTGCCAGTAGTATAGGGGGAGACGATACGCAGTATTTT.

There are a few counts of this clone. This chain joins TRBV5-1 and TRBJ2-2; 7 positions agree with TRBD2. The CDR3 spans 18 residues. Germline assignment: CDR1 SGHRS and CDR2 YFSETQ. V trimming: 0 bases; J trimming: 2 bases; junction bases outside the gene matches: 10. The CDR3 nucleotides are TGCGCCAGCAGCTTGGGGCTGGGGGGGACTTCAAACACCGGGGAGCTGTTTTTT. Translated: CASSLGLGGTSNTGELFF. The full variable domain, completed using reference TRBV5-1 and TRBJ2-2, is KAGVTQTPRYLIKTRGQQVTLSCSPISGHRSVSWYQQTPGQGLQFLFEYFSETQRNKGNFPGRFSGRQFSNSRSEMNVSTLELGDSALYLCASSLGLGGTSNTGELFFGEGSRLTVL.

This rearrangement joins TRBV21-1 to TRBJ1-4; TRBD1 is taken as the D call from the table, unchecked against the DNA. TRBV21-1 is labeled a pseudogene. The CDR3 is 15 residues long. For the CDR3, the DNA is TGTGCCAGCAGCAGGTGGGGCCTCGATTGGGAAAAACTGTTTTTT. Protein sequence: CASSRWGLDWEKLFF.

The chain combines TRBV4-1 with TRBJ2-5; D is possibly TRBD2 (7 bases). The CDR3 totals 16 residues. Germline assignment: CDR1 MGHRA and CDR2 YSYEKL. V was pared by 0 bases and J by 4 bases, with 15 bases between. This CDR3 reads CASSQEGGGGGETQYF. The CDR3 nucleotides read TGCGCCAGCAGCCAAGAAGGGGGGGGTGGAGGAGAGACCCAGTACTTC.

The rearrangement uses TRBV21-1 and TRBJ2-3; the table gives TRBD2 as D, unverified against the DNA. TRBV21-1 is a known pseudogene. This CDR3 contains 18 residues. The DNA for the CDR3 is TGTGCCAGCAGCAAAGATAGGGAGCGGGAGACCCGCACAGATACGCAGTATTTT. This translates into CASSKDRERETRTDTQYF.

The V call is TRBV3-1 (or the pseudogene TRBV3-2), the J call TRBJ2-3, with TRBD2 matching over 16 bases. CDR3 length equals 19 residues. Germline CDR1 and CDR2: LGHDT and YNNKEL (reference sequence). V shed 4 bases, J shed 2 bases, and the junction held 9 bases outside the gene matches. The CDR3 DNA is TGTGCCAGCAGCCCTGGGACTAGCGGGAGGGGGATTGTCACAGATACGCAGTATTTT. Its protein is CASSPGTSGRGIVTDTQYF.

The gene calls are TRBV27 and TRBJ2-1, with TRBD2 matching 7 bases. Germline CDR1 is MNHEY and CDR2 is SMNVEV (reference sequence). The CDR3 contains 12 residues. V gave up 5 bases and J gave up 9 bases; unmatched junction bases: 4. CDR3 sequence: CASSPRLAEQFF. Written as DNA, the CDR3 is TGTGCCAGCAGTCCTCGACTAGCTGAGCAGTTCTTC.

The chain combines TRBV18 with TRBJ2-3; 7 bases line up with TRBD2. Germline-derived CDR1 and CDR2 are KGHSH and LQKENI. This CDR3 contains 15 residues. Trimming removed 2 bases from V and 2 bases from J; junction bases left unmatched: 4. The chain's CDR3 is CASSPAGGSTDTQYF. The CDR3 DNA sequence: TGTGCCAGCTCACCAGCCGGGGGGTCCACAGATACGCAGTATTTT.

The chain joins TRBV3-1 (or the pseudogene TRBV3-2) to TRBJ1-6; the D is unclear. The CDR3 is made up of 17 amino acids. The germline gives CDR1 LGHDT, CDR2 YNNKEL (reference sequence). Trimming stripped 0 bases from V and 9 bases from J, with 18 bases between. CDR3 residues: CASSQDGRRTAFSPLHF. CDR3 nucleotide sequence: TGTGCCAGCAGCCAAGACGGCAGGAGGACGGCCTTTTCACCCCTCCACTTT.

DNA for the CDR3: TGTGCCAGCAGCTCGGGACTAGCGGGAGGAAACACCGGGGAGCTGTTTTTT. It translates to CASSSGLAGGNTGELFF. The rearrangement uses TRBV7-2 and TRBJ2-2, with TRBD2 matching over 15 bases. The CDR3 has 17 residues. The V and J ends lost 4 bases and 2 bases, in that order; junction bases with no gene match: 2. The germline V gene encodes CDR1 SGHTA and CDR2 FQGNSA.